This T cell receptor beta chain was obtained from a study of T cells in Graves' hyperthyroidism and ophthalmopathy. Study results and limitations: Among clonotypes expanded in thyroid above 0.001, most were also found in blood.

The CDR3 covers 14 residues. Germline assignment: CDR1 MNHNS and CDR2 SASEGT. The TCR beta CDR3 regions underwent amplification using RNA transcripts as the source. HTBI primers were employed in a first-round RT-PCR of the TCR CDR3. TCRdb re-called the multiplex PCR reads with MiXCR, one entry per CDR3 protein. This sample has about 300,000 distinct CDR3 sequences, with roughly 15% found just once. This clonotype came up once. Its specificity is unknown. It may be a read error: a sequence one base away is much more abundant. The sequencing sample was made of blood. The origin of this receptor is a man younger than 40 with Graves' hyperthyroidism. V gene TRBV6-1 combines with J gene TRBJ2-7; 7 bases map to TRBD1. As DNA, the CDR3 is TGTGCCAGCAGTCTCGGGACAGACTCCTACGAGCAGTGCTTC. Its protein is CASSLGTDSYEQCF.